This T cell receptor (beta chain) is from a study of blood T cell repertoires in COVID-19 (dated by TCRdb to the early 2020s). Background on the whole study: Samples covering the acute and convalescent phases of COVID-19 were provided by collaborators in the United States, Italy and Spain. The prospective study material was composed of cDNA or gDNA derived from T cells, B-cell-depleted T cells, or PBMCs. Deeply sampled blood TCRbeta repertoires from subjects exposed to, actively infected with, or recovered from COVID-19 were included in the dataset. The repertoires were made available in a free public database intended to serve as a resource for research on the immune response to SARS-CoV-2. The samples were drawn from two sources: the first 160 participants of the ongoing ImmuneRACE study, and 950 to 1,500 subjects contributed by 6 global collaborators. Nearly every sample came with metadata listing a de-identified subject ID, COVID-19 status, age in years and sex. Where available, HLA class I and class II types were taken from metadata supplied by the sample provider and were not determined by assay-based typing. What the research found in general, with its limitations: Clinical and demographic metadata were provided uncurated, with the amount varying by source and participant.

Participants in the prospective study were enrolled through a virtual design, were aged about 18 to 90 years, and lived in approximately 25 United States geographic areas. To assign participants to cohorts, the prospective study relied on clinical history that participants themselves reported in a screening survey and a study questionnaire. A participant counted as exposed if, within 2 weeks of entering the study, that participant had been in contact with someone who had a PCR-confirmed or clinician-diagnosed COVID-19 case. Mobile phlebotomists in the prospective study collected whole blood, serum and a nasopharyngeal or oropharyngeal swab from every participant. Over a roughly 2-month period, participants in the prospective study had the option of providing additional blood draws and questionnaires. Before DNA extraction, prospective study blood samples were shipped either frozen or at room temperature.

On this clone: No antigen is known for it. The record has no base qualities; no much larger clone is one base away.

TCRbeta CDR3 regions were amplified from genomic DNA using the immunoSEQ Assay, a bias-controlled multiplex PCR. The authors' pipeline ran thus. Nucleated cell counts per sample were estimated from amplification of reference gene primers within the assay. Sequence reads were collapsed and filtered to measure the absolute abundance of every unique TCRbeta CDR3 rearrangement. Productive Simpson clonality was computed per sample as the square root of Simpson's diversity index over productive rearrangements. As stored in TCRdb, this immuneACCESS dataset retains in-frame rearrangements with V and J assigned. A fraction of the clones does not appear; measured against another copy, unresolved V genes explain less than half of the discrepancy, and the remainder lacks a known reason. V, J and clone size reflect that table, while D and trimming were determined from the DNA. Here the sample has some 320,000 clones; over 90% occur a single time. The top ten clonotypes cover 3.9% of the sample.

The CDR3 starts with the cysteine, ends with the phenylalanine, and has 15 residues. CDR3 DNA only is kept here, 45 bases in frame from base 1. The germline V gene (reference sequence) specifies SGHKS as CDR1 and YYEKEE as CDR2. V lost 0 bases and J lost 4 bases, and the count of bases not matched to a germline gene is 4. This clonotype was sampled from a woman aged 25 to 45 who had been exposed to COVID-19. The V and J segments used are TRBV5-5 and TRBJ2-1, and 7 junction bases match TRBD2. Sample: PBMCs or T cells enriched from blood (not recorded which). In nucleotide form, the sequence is TGTGCCAGCAGCTTGGTGGGCGGGAGTTACAATGAGCAGTTCTTC. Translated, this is CASSLVGGSYNEQFF.